This T cell receptor beta chain was observed in a study of blood T cell repertoires in COVID-19. The overall study: COVID-19 samples collected from the United States, Italy and Spain covered acute and convalescent phases.

Germline trimming cut 7 bases from V and 8 bases from J; bases unmatched to any gene: 19. The length of the CDR3 is 18 residues. Germline CDR1 and CDR2: SEHNR and FQNEAQ (reference sequence). TCRdb's table, derived via immunoSEQ multiplex PCR, lists solely in-frame clones and lacks some. The table includes 100,000 to 120,000 clones, roughly 80% detected once. This clone was recorded once. The rearrangement links TRBV7-9 to TRBJ1-4, with 10 bases lining up with TRBD1. The sequencing sample was made of peripheral blood. This sequence was found in a woman in her thirties or forties with acute or convalescent COVID-19. The CDR3 here is CASTRIQTRDRGKEKLFF. Here the CDR3 DNA reads TGTGCCAGCACCCGAATCCAGACCCGGGACAGGGGAAAGGAAAAACTGTTTTTT.